Listed here are 32 T cell receptor beta chains from one sample, sequenced in a study of blood T cell repertoires in COVID-19. This table comes from immunoSEQ multiplex PCR, and its TCRdb copy is limited to in-frame clones, with some not included. Among some 200,000 clones listed, around 84% were seen once. Sample: peripheral blood. All receptors come from a woman aged 80 or older with active or convalescent COVID-19.

The chain has TRBV3-1 (or the pseudogene TRBV3-2) and TRBJ2-4; 10 bases are shared with TRBD2. There are 16 residues in the CDR3. Germline CDR1 is LGHDT and CDR2 is YNNKEL (reference sequence). The ends lost 4 bases at V and 9 bases at J; junction bases unmatched: 12. CDR3 coding DNA: TGTGCCAGCAGCCCCTCGGGAGCGGGGGGGCTTGGCATTCAGTACTTC. Its protein is CASSPSGAGGLGIQYF.

This chain links TRBV6-5 with TRBJ1-6, with D maybe TRBD1 (5 bases). The germline gives CDR1 MNHEY, CDR2 SVGAGI. The CDR3 has 16 residues. The V end lost 2 bases, the J end lost 9 bases, and 17 bases lay between the germline ends. Here the CDR3 DNA reads TGTGCCAGCAGTTACACCCGGACAACGCCGGGTTCACCCCTCCACTTT. Translated: CASSYTRTTPGSPLHF.

V and J are TRBV10-1 and TRBJ1-1, with 7 positions matching TRBD1. This CDR3 is built from 15 residues. CDR1 and CDR2 (germline): WNHNN, SYGVQD (reference sequence). Trimming took 1 base from V and 1 from J; bases not matched to a gene: 3. This CDR3 is CASSEFRGANTEAFF. In nucleotides, the CDR3 is TGCGCCAGCAGTGAGTTCAGGGGGGCGAACACTGAAGCTTTCTTT.

V is TRBV5-6 and J is TRBJ1-4, with D uncertain. Germline V gives CDR1 SGHDT, CDR2 YYEEEE. V was trimmed by 2 bases and J by 0 bases, leaving 8 bases between them. The length of the CDR3 is 15 residues. The CDR3 bases are TGTGCCAGCAGCTTTCGGGTTACAACTAATGAAAAACTGTTTTTT. This encodes CASSFRVTTNEKLFF.

This chain links TRBV6-2 or TRBV6-3 with TRBJ2-1, with 8 positions matching TRBD2. Germline assignment: CDR1 MNHEY and CDR2 SVGEGT. The V gene end was trimmed by 2 bases and the J gene end by 6 bases; junction bases not matched to a gene: 9. The CDR3 contains 16 residues. The CDR3: CASSYLLADGSNEQFF. In DNA, the CDR3 is TGTGCCAGCAGTTACCTACTAGCGGATGGCTCCAATGAGCAGTTCTTC.

J is TRBJ2-5 and V is TRBV2, with 8 bases fitting TRBD2. CDR1 and CDR2 (germline): SNHLY, FYNNEI. CDR3 length: 15 residues. The ends lost 3 bases at V and 5 bases at J; junction bases unmatched: 8. The CDR3: CASSDVAGGYETQYF. The DNA for the CDR3 is TGTGCCAGCAGTGACGTTGCGGGGGGATATGAGACCCAGTACTTC.

The rearrangement uses TRBV18 and TRBJ2-1; 8 bases map to TRBD1. The CDR3 covers 13 residues. Germline V gene lookup returns CDR1 KGHSH and CDR2 LQKENI. After removal of 5 bases from V and 8 bases from J, the junction contained 5 bases not matched to a gene. The CDR3 nucleotides are TGTGCCAGCTCAGACGACAGGGGAGATGAGCAGTTCTTC. It codes for CASSDDRGDEQFF.

As to this clone: Other DNA sequences of this sample code for an identical CDR3. The chain uses TRBV5-6 and TRBJ1-6; 11 positions match TRBD1. V lost 4 bases and J lost 7; bases outside the gene matches: 1. The CDR3 consists of 14 residues. Germline values: CDR1 SGHDT, CDR2 YYEEEE. In DNA form, the CDR3 reads TGTGCCAGCAGCAGGACAGGGGGCAATTCACCCCTCCACTTT. It translates to CASSRTGGNSPLHF.

This clone was detected only once. V usage is TRBV5-6 and J usage is TRBJ2-7; no clear D gene. Trimming took off 0 bases at V and 3 bases at J, with 13 bases between the two ends. The CDR3 length is 15 residues. CDR1 and CDR2 (germline): SGHDT, YYEEEE. The CDR3 loop reads CASSLGSSGLYEQYF. CDR3 in DNA: TGTGCCAGCAGCTTGGGCTCTTCGGGTCTCTACGAGCAGTACTTC.

The gene calls are TRBV7-2 and TRBJ2-7, with D maybe TRBD1 (6 bases). Between the trimmed V and J ends, which lost 1 base and 2 bases, there was a span of 9 bases. Germline V gene sequence: CDR1 SGHTA, CDR2 FQGNSA. CDR3 length: 14 amino acids. CDR3 DNA sequence: TGTGCCAGCAGCTTAGGGGGGCTAGCCTACGAGCAGTACTTC. This encodes CASSLGGLAYEQYF.

The V gene is TRBV7-2, the J gene TRBJ2-1; 10 nucleotides line up with TRBD2. CDR3 length equals 15 residues. The V and J ends lost 3 bases and 10 bases, in that order; junction bases with no gene match: 9. In germline, CDR1 is SGHTA, CDR2 FQGNSA. The DNA for the CDR3 is TGTGCCAGCAGCTTGGGCATCCTAGCGGGAGACGAGCAGTTCTTC. It codes for CASSLGILAGDEQFF.

This chain joins TRBV30 and TRBJ2-2, with 7 bases lining up with TRBD2. Germline loops: CDR1 GTSNPN, CDR2 SVGIG (reference sequence). The CDR3 runs 15 residues. Unmatched junction bases numbered 7, after V lost 3 bases and J lost 3 bases. This chain's CDR3 is CAWRSGTLDTGELFF. The CDR3, as DNA: TGTGCCTGGAGAAGCGGGACGTTGGACACCGGGGAGCTGTTTTTT.

The chain employs TRBV2 and TRBJ2-5; 9 bases map to TRBD2. The germline V gene encodes CDR1 SNHLY and CDR2 FYNNEI. The trim removed 6 bases at V and 4 bases at J, leaving 0 bases unmatched. The CDR3 has 12 residues. CDR3 loop: CASRLAGETQYF. The CDR3 nucleotides are TGTGCCAGCAGACTAGCGGGAGAGACCCAGTACTTC.

V gene TRBV5-6 combines with J gene TRBJ1-3, with TRBD1 matching over 8 bases. The trim removed 3 bases at V and 6 bases at J, leaving 14 bases unmatched. The CDR3 length is 17 residues. The germline V gene encodes CDR1 SGHDT and CDR2 YYEEEE. CDR3: CASSSASDRAFKNTIYF. CDR3 sequence (DNA): TGTGCCAGCAGCTCGGCCTCGGACAGGGCTTTTAAAAACACCATATATTTT.

The chain recombines TRBV5-6 with TRBJ2-4; possible D gene TRBD1, 6 bases. V was shortened by 0 bases and J by 6 bases, with 16 bases between the two germline ends. The CDR3 loop spans 16 amino acids. CDR1 and CDR2 (germline): SGHDT, YYEEEE. CDR3 protein: CASSLVDRSSLNIQYF. The CDR3 DNA is TGTGCCAGCAGCTTGGTGGACAGAAGTAGCTTAAACATTCAGTACTTC.

This clone was picked up one time. The rearrangement links TRBV4-1 to TRBJ1-2; TRBD1 matches at 7 bases. J was trimmed by 4 bases and V by 3 bases; bases with no gene match: 2. The CDR3 loop spans 13 amino acids. The V gene's germline CDR1 is MGHRA and CDR2 YSYEKL. The DNA for the CDR3 is TGCGCCAGCAGCCACCGACAGGGCTATGGCTACACCTTC. Encoded protein: CASSHRQGYGYTF.

The genes are TRBV18 and TRBJ2-4; 9 nucleotides align to TRBD2. Germline-derived CDR1 and CDR2 are KGHSH and LQKENI. CDR3 length: 16 amino acids. Trimming cost V 3 bases and J 6 bases; bases outside gene matches: 9. The CDR3 bases are TGTGCCAGCTCACCTAGACTAGCGGAGGGGGGAAACATTCAGTACTTC. Translating gives CASSPRLAEGGNIQYF.

The chain recombines TRBV10-2 with TRBJ2-3; D may be TRBD2 (6 bases). V was clipped by 6 bases and J by 2 bases, with 15 bases between them. The CDR3 consists of 15 residues. Germline V gives CDR1 WSHSY, CDR2 SAAADI. CDR3 nucleotides: TGCGCCAGCAGCCTCGGGACTCTTCTCACAGATACGCAGTATTTT. This gives the protein CASSLGTLLTDTQYF.

The sample holds one count of this clone. The chain uses TRBV11-3 and TRBJ1-1; 7 bases fit TRBD1. V was pared by 5 bases and J by 7 bases, with 4 bases of the junction left unmatched. The CDR3 consists of 12 residues. Germline V gives CDR1 SGHNT, CDR2 YENEEA. CDR3 sequence (DNA): TGTGCCAGCAGCCAACACAGGGGTGAAGCTTTCTTT. This translates into CASSQHRGEAFF.

This sequence joins TRBV9 and TRBJ2-7; 7 bases agree with TRBD1. The junction had 5 bases not matched to a gene; V was cut back by 0 bases and J by 2 bases. The CDR3 length is 15 residues. Germline V gene sequence: CDR1 SGDLS, CDR2 YYNGEE. The CDR3 spells CASSVDQGVAYEQYF. As DNA, the CDR3 is TGTGCCAGCAGCGTAGATCAGGGGGTAGCCTACGAGCAGTACTTC.

This chain uses TRBV19 with TRBJ2-2; D possibly corresponds to TRBD1 (5 bases). Trimming took 5 bases from V and 11 from J, leaving 12 bases between them. This CDR3 has 12 amino acids. The germline V gene encodes CDR1 LNHDA and CDR2 SQIVND (reference sequence). The CDR3 DNA follows: TGTGCCAGTAGTCCAGACAGACAAGAGCTGTTTTTT. Encoded protein: CASSPDRQELFF.

This chain connects TRBV5-1 to TRBJ1-4; unclear D gene. Germline lookup yields CDR1 SGHRS and CDR2 YFSETQ. With 4 bases removed from V and 8 bases from J, the gap between germline ends came to 18 bases. The CDR3 spans 15 residues. The CDR3 loop reads CASSQMDPGGEKLFF. Here the CDR3 DNA reads TGCGCCAGCAGCCAAATGGACCCTGGAGGAGAAAAACTGTTTTTT.

The chain uses TRBV7-2 and TRBJ2-5; TRBD2 matches 15 bases. CDR1 SGHTA and CDR2 FQGNSA come from the germline V gene. The junction had 11 bases not matched to a gene; V was cut back by 5 bases and J by 4 bases. This CDR3 region has 18 residues. As DNA, the CDR3 is TGTGCCAGCAGCGTCGGACTAGCGGGAGGGCCGGTAGGAGAGACCCAGTACTTC. Amino acids: CASSVGLAGGPVGETQYF.

The genes are TRBV12-3 or TRBV12-4 and TRBJ1-4, with D possibly TRBD1 on 5 matching bases. Trimming removed 7 bases from V and 8 bases from J, with 14 bases in between. The CDR3 contains 13 residues. The chain's CDR3 is CASIRERGEKLFF. CDR3 DNA: TGTGCCAGCATTCGAGAACGGGGGGAAAAACTGTTTTTT.

The rearrangement links TRBV27 to TRBJ1-1, with D perhaps TRBD1 (5 bases). V was shortened by 2 bases and J by 5 bases, with 15 bases between the two germline ends. CDR3 size: 15 residues. Germline loops: CDR1 MNHEY, CDR2 SMNVEV (reference sequence). The DNA of the CDR3 is TGTGCCAGCAGTTTAGCCCCCAGGGTCGGAACTGAAGCTTTCTTT. Translating it yields CASSLAPRVGTEAFF.

The chain links TRBV2 to TRBJ2-5; D perhaps matches TRBD1 (6 bases). Germline V gene data show CDR1 as SNHLY and CDR2 as FYNNEI. V was cut by 5 bases and J by 1 base, with 8 bases left in between. The length of the CDR3 is 13 residues. As DNA, the CDR3 is TGTGCCAGCAGTCAGGACAGCCAAGAGACCCAGTACTTC. Encoded protein: CASSQDSQETQYF.

The rearrangement links TRBV28 to TRBJ1-6, with a possible D match to TRBD1 (5 bases). V dropped 11 bases and J dropped 9 bases, with 20 bases sitting between them. Germline assignment: CDR1 MDHEN and CDR2 SYDVKM. The CDR3 is 14 residues long. The CDR3 is CAGQLGGEGSPLHF. In DNA form, the CDR3 reads TGTGCCGGTCAGTTGGGGGGGGAAGGTTCACCCCTCCACTTT.

The rearrangement uses TRBV7-9 and TRBJ1-2; 10 nucleotides align to TRBD1. J was trimmed by 4 bases and V by 5 bases; bases with no gene match: 4. Per the germline V gene, CDR1 is SEHNR and CDR2 is FQNEAQ (reference sequence). CDR3 length equals 14 residues. CDR3 in amino acids: CASSQTGGGYGYTF. The CDR3 DNA reads TGTGCCAGCAGCCAGACAGGGGGCGGCTATGGCTACACCTTC.

The V call is TRBV6-5, the J call TRBJ2-7; the D is unclear. V was pared by 6 bases and J by 2 bases, with 11 bases between. The CDR3 has 13 amino acids. Germline-derived CDR1 and CDR2 are MNHEY and SVGAGI. The CDR3 nucleotides are TGTGCCAGCAGCGCCCTTGGGCCCTACGAGCAGTACTTC. Its protein product is CASSALGPYEQYF.

This clone was counted a single time. V usage is TRBV28 and J usage is TRBJ2-4; 9 bases match TRBD1. Germline CDR1 is MDHEN and CDR2 is SYDVKM. The junction had 6 bases not matched to a gene; V was cut back by 1 base and J by 5 bases. The CDR3 has 16 amino acids. The CDR3 bases are TGTGCCAGCAGTTTATATCCGGGACAGGGCCAAAACATTCAGTACTTC. Its translation: CASSLYPGQGQNIQYF.

The rearrangement joins TRBV9 to TRBJ2-3; D gene unclear. Trimming shortened V by 0 bases and J by 5 bases, and 10 bases separated the two germline ends. The CDR3 totals 14 residues. Germline CDR1 SGDLS, CDR2 YYNGEE. This CDR3 reads CASSVGASLDTQYF. Written as DNA, the CDR3 is TGTGCCAGCAGCGTAGGGGCCAGCTTAGATACGCAGTATTTT.

V and J are TRBV6-5 and TRBJ2-1, with 11 bases matching TRBD2. Germline CDR1 and CDR2: MNHEY and SVGAGI. The CDR3 runs to 16 residues. After removal of 4 bases from V and 12 bases from J, the junction contained 14 bases not matched to a gene. CDR3 sequence reads: CASSWGLAAPTAGQFF. The CDR3, as DNA: TGTGCCAGCAGTTGGGGACTAGCGGCCCCAACTGCCGGGCAGTTCTTC.